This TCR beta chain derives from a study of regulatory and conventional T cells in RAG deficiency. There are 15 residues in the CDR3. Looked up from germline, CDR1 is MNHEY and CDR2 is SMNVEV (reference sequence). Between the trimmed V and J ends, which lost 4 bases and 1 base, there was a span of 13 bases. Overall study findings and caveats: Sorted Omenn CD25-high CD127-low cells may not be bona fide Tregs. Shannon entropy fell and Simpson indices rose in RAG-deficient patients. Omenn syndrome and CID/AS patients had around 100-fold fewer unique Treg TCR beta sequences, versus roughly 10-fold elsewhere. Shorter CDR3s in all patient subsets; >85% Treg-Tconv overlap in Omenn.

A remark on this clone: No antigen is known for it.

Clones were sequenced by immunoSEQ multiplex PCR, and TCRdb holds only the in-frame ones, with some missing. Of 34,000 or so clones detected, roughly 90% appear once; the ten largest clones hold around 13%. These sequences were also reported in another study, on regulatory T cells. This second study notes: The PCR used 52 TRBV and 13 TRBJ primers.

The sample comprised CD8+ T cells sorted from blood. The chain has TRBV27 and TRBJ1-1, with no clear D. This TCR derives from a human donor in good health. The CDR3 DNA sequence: TGTGCCAGCAGTTCCGAACAGCGGACGAACACTGAAGCTTTCTTT. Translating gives CASSSEQRTNTEAFF.